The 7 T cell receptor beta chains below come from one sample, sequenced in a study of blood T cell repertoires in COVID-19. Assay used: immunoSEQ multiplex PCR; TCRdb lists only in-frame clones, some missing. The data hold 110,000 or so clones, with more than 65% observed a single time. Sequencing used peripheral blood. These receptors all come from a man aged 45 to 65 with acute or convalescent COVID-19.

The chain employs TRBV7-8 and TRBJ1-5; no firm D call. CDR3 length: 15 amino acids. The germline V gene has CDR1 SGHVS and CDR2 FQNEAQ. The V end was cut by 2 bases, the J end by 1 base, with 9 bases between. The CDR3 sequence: CASSLRERSNQPQHF. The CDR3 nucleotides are TGTGCCAGCAGCTTAAGGGAGAGGAGCAATCAGCCCCAGCATTTT. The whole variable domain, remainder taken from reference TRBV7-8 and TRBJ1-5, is GAGVSQSPRYKVAKRGQDVALRCDPISGHVSLFWYQQALGQGPEFLTYFQNEAQLDKSGLPSDRFFAERPEGSVSTLKIQRTQQEDSAVYLCASSLRERSNQPQHFGDGTRLSIL.

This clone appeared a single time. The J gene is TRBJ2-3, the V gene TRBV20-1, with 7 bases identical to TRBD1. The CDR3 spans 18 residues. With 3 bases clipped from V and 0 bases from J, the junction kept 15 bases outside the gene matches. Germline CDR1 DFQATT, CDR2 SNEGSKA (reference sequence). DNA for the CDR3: TGCAGTGCTAGTCACAGGGGCTTGGTATCCCTTAGCACAGATACGCAGTATTTT. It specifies CSASHRGLVSLSTDTQYF.

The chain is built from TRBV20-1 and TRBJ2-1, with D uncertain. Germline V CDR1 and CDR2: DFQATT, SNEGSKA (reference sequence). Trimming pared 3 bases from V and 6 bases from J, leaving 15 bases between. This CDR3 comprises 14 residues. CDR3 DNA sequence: TGCAGTGCTAGTTCCCTCTCTCCTGTCAATGAGCAGTTCTTC. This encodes CSASSLSPVNEQFF.

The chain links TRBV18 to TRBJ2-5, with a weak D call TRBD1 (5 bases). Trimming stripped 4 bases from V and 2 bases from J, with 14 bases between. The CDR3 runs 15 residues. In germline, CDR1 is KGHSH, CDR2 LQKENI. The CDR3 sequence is CASSRGLERQETQYF. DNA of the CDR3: TGTGCCAGCTCACGGGGCTTGGAGAGACAAGAGACCCAGTACTTC.

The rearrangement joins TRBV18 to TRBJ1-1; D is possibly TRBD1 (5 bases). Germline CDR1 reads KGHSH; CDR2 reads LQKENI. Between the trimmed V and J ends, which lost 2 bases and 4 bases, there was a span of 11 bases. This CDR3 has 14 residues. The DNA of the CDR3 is TGTGCCAGCTCACCATCGACAGCGCTCACTGAAGCTTTCTTT. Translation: CASSPSTALTEAFF.

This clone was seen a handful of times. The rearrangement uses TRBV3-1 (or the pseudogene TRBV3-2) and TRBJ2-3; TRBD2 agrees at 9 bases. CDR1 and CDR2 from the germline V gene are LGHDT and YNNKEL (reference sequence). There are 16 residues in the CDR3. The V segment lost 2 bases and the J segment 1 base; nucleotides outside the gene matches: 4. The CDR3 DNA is TGTGCCAGCAGCCAACGTTCTAGCGGGGGCACAGATACGCAGTATTTT. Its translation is CASSQRSSGGTDTQYF.

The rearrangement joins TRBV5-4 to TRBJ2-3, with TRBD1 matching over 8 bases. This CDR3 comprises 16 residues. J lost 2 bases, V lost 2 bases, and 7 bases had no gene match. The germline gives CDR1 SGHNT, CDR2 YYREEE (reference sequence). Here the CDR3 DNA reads TGTGCCAGCAGCTTTTCCAGGGGGCGGGACACAGATACGCAGTATTTT. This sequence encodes CASSFSRGRDTDTQYF.